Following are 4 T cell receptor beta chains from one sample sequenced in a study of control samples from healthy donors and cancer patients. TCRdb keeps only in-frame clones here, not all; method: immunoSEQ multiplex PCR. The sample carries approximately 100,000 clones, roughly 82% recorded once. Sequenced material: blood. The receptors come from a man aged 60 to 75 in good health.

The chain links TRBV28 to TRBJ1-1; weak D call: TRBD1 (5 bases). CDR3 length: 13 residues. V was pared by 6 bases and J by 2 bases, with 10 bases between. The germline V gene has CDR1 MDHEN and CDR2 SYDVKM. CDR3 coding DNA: TGTGCCAGCAGGGGGACCGCTAACACTGAAGCTTTCTTT. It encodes CASRGTANTEAFF.

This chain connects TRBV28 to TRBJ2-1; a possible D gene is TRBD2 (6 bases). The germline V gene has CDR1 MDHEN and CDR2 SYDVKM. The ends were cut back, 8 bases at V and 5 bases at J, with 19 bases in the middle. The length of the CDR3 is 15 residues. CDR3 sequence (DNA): TGTGCCAGCTCACCAATGTGGGGGGTCAACAATGAGCAGTTCTTC. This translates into CASSPMWGVNNEQFF.

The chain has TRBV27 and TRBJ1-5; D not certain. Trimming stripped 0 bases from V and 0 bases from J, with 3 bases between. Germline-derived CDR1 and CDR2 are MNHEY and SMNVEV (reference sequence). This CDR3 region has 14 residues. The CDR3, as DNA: TGTGCCAGCAGTTTATCTGATAGCAATCAGCCCCAGCATTTT. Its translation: CASSLSDSNQPQHF.

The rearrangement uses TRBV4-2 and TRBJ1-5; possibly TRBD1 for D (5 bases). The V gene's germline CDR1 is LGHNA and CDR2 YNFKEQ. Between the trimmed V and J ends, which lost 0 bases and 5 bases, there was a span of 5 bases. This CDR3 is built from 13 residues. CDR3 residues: CASSQDRDQPQHF. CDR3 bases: TGTGCCAGCAGCCAAGACAGGGATCAGCCCCAGCATTTT.